The rows below give T cell receptor beta chains drawn from one sample of a study of cytomegalovirus exposure and HLA in healthy donors. The method was immunoSEQ multiplex PCR; TCRdb's version includes in-frame clones alone and lacks a portion of them. Of about 130,000 clones in the sample, 70% to 85% were seen once. Sequencing used PBMCs. The origin of the receptors is a boy under 18 in good health and CMV-seronegative. The CDR3 runs from the conserved cysteine through the conserved F or W.

v_call: TRBV2
j_call: TRBJ2-3
cdr3_aa: CASSLQGSSTDTQYF

v_call: TRBV7-9
j_call: TRBJ2-2
cdr3_aa: CASSSGQGKNTGELFF

v_call: TRBV5-1
j_call: TRBJ2-1
cdr3_aa: CASTGLGVSSYNEQFF

v_call: TRBV30
j_call: TRBJ1-1
cdr3_aa: CAWSGLQMNTEAFF

v_call: TRBV2
j_call: TRBJ2-2
cdr3_aa: CASSLTSGANTGELFF

v_call: TRBV18
j_call: TRBJ2-7
cdr3_aa: CASSPLTGSVYEQYF

v_call: TRBV6-6
j_call: TRBJ1-5
cdr3_aa: CASSYGWADLNQPQHF

v_call: TRBV6-1
j_call: TRBJ1-4
cdr3_aa: CASSEMKGQLNEKLFF

v_call: TRBV19
j_call: TRBJ2-3
cdr3_aa: CASSIGGNQDTQYF

v_call: TRBV2
j_call: TRBJ2-2
cdr3_aa: CASSGTSGRGNGELFF

v_call: TRBV6-5
j_call: TRBJ1-5
cdr3_aa: CASRPTGKQPQHF

v_call: TRBV7-9
j_call: TRBJ2-1
cdr3_aa: CASSPAGSYEQFF

v_call: TRBV27
j_call: TRBJ1-1
cdr3_aa: CASSWTGGKAFF

v_call: TRBV27
j_call: TRBJ1-3
cdr3_aa: CASSLSAGAGNTIYF

v_call: TRBV5-1
j_call: TRBJ1-2
cdr3_aa: CASSLEDRGYYGYTF

v_call: TRBV5-4
j_call: TRBJ2-5
cdr3_aa: CASSQEAGFETQYF

v_call: TRBV29-1
j_call: TRBJ2-3
cdr3_aa: CSASLSDTQYF

v_call: TRBV29-1
j_call: TRBJ2-2
cdr3_aa: CSVGDRGYTGELFF

v_call: TRBV7-3
j_call: TRBJ2-1
cdr3_aa: CASSLTPQDEQFF

v_call: TRBV6-1
j_call: TRBJ1-1
cdr3_aa: CASNLVWSSAEAFF

v_call: TRBV2
j_call: TRBJ2-5
cdr3_aa: CASSVLAVQETQYF

v_call: TRBV7-9
j_call: TRBJ1-2
cdr3_aa: CASSLGLNYGYTF

v_call: TRBV11-3
j_call: TRBJ1-1
cdr3_aa: CASSPRGMNTEAFF

v_call: TRBV5-1
j_call: TRBJ2-5
cdr3_aa: CASSIIAGGGETQYF

v_call: TRBV7-9
j_call: TRBJ2-7
cdr3_aa: CASSLGGLDEQYF

v_call: TRBV29-1
j_call: TRBJ2-3
cdr3_aa: CSARREGDTQYF

v_call: TRBV5-1
j_call: TRBJ2-7
cdr3_aa: CASSLATESSYEQYF